This T cell receptor beta chain is from a study of CD8 T cells in ankylosing spondylitis (dated by TCRdb to about 2017). Some background on the complete study: The study profiled T cell receptor beta repertoires in healthy donors and ankylosing spondylitis patients to find disease-linked TCR variants. The full study cohort comprised 25 ankylosing spondylitis patients and 110 or so healthy donors. Peripheral blood was sampled, and synovial fluid was additionally collected from ankylosing spondylitis patients. Study-wide findings and limitations: In peripheral blood, the disease-linked clones were found at relatively low frequencies and had a CD8+ phenotype. Blood from ankylosing spondylitis patients appeared to be characterized by a TCR beta motif composed of about eight highly homologous amino acid variants. Some motif variants had previously been reported in the synovial fluid and blood of reactive arthritis patients, which suggests shared mechanisms of disease initiation. The disease-linked clones were reported to be significantly enriched in matched synovial fluid samples from ankylosing spondylitis patients.

The instrument was an Illumina HiSeq 2500. TCR beta libraries were prepared by quantitative 5'-RACE with molecular barcodes. The authors' analysis ran thus. A new computational method based on a probabilistic model of VDJ rearrangement was used to identify disease-linked TCR variants. TCRdb reran the public reads through fastp at Q25 and MiXCR, keeping productive beta chains. Records with the same CDR3 protein are collapsed into one entry carrying the most frequent genes and DNA. It is TCRdb's table, rather than the study itself, that gives the V and J calls and clone size. Recorded for this sample are fewer than 200,000 distinct CDR3 sequences; about 20% of them occurred a single time. Around 4.7% of the sample goes to the ten largest clones. This clonotype was seen many times. Its specific antigen is unknown. No much larger clonotype is one base removed from it; base qualities were not supplied. CDR1 is given as SGHDN and CDR2 as FVKESK, both from the germline V gene. The V end loses 2 bases and the J end loses 4 bases, and a stretch of 11 bases separates them. CDR3 length: 14 amino acids, cysteine to phenylalanine. Here the CDR3 DNA is all that survives: 42 bases in frame from base 1.

The chain is assembled from TRBV14 and TRBJ1-2; the D gene lacks a confident call. The sequencing sample was made of blood, either unsorted or a sorted T cell fraction (not recorded which). The receptor's source is a male donor aged 10 to 30 with ankylosing spondylitis or in good health (not recorded which). Donor details come from another sample of the same person, matched by shared clones. The DNA sequence is as follows: TGTGCCAGCAGCCAAATCGACGGCCCCTATGGCTACACCTTC. Protein translation: CASSQIDGPYGYTF.